These 32 T cell receptor beta chains were all obtained from the same sample, sequenced in a study of blood T cell repertoires in COVID-19. Using immunoSEQ multiplex PCR, the repertoire was profiled, and TCRdb retains in-frame clones only, with some absent. The sample lists some 130,000 clones, over 75% occurring once. Sequenced: peripheral blood. The receptors were sampled from a man of 80 years or more with acute or convalescent COVID-19.

This clone was seen more than once but under ten times. The chain uses TRBV7-8 and TRBJ2-7; 9 positions match TRBD2. The CDR3 has 15 amino acids. The germline CDR1 and CDR2 sequences are SGHVS and FQNEAQ. V shed 5 bases and J 0 bases; nucleotides not matched to a gene: 5. Written as DNA, the CDR3 is TGTGCCAGCAGCCCCCGGACTAGCGCCTCCTACGAGCAGTACTTC. As protein: CASSPRTSASYEQYF.

This clone has only one observation. This rearrangement joins TRBV13 to TRBJ2-3; 7 nucleotides line up with TRBD2. Germline CDR1 PRHDT, CDR2 FYEKMQ (reference sequence). This CDR3 contains 15 residues. The ends lost 5 bases at V and 0 bases at J; junction bases unmatched: 5. CDR3 nucleotides: TGTGCCAGCAGCCCCGGGCGGGGGAGCACAGATACGCAGTATTTT. It encodes CASSPGRGSTDTQYF.

The rearrangement joins TRBV25-1 to TRBJ1-6; D is possibly TRBD1 (5 bases). The germline V and J ends were trimmed by 2 bases and 9 bases, with 14 bases remaining between them. The germline V gene has CDR1 MGHDK and CDR2 SYGVNS. The CDR3 has 15 residues. In DNA form, the CDR3 reads TGTGCCAGCAGTGAAACCGCGCTGGGACTTTCACCCCTCCACTTT. Protein sequence: CASSETALGLSPLHF.

The chain links TRBV27 to TRBJ1-2; 8 bases align to TRBD1. With V trimmed by 2 bases and J by 2 bases, 7 bases remained unmatched. CDR1 MNHEY and CDR2 SMNVEV come from the germline V gene (reference sequence). CDR3 length: 16 amino acids. CDR3 sequence: CASSLQGQAPNYGYTF. DNA of the CDR3: TGTGCCAGCAGTTTACAGGGACAGGCGCCCAACTATGGCTACACCTTC.

The J gene is TRBJ2-2, the V gene TRBV7-3, with D tentatively TRBD1 (6 bases). The V gene's germline CDR1 is SGHTA and CDR2 FQGTGA. Trimming shortened V by 2 bases and J by 5 bases, and 12 bases separated the two germline ends. This CDR3 has 15 residues. The CDR3 loop reads CASSLDLRGTGELFF. In DNA form, the CDR3 reads TGTGCCAGCAGCTTAGACCTCAGGGGAACCGGGGAGCTGTTTTTT.

In DNA form, the CDR3 reads TGTGCCGTCCGAGTGGGAGTCACTGAAGCTTTCTTT. Its protein is CAVRVGVTEAFF. The J gene is TRBJ1-1, the V gene TRBV28, with D unclear. The germline V gene encodes CDR1 MDHEN and CDR2 SYDVKM. CDR3 size: 12 residues. Trimming removed 11 bases from V and 4 bases from J, with 14 bases in between.

This clone was seen only a few times. The CDR3 nucleotides read TGTGCCACCTTTACAAACTCCTACGAGCAGTACTTC. Protein sequence: CATFTNSYEQYF. The rearrangement links TRBV28 to TRBJ2-7; D unclear. Trimming left V 10 bases short and J 0 bases short, with 10 bases between. CDR1 MDHEN and CDR2 SYDVKM come from the germline V gene. The CDR3 has 12 amino acids.

This chain uses TRBV10-3 with TRBJ1-1; the D is unclear. Per germline, CDR1 ENHRY and CDR2 SYGVKD. Trimming left V 0 bases short and J 5 bases short, with 7 bases between. This CDR3 is 13 amino acids long. CDR3 bases: TGTGCCATCAGTGAGTCCATGAGGACTGAAGCTTTCTTT. Its translation is CAISESMRTEAFF.

This clone was recorded a few times. V usage is TRBV7-2 and J usage is TRBJ2-3, with D unclear. CDR3 size: 16 residues. Germline V gives CDR1 SGHTA, CDR2 FQGNSA. V was shortened by 7 bases and J by 0 bases, with 17 bases between the two germline ends. This CDR3 is CASIEGGHTSTDTQYF. Written as DNA, the CDR3 is TGTGCCAGCATAGAAGGCGGTCATACTAGCACAGATACGCAGTATTTT.

The chain is built from TRBV9 and TRBJ1-1; TRBD1 might be the D (6 bases). This CDR3 is 14 amino acids long. CDR1 is SGDLS, CDR2 YYNGEE, per germline. Trimming pared 2 bases from V and 1 base from J, leaving 9 bases between. The CDR3 nucleotides are TGTGCCAGCAGCGTCTTGACAGGGAACACTGAAGCTTTCTTT. This sequence encodes CASSVLTGNTEAFF.

The chain couples TRBV6-5 to TRBJ1-1; D possibly corresponds to TRBD1 (6 bases). Trimming left V 4 bases short and J 4 bases short, with 19 bases between. The CDR3 length is 16 residues. The V gene's germline CDR1 is MNHEY and CDR2 SVGAGI. This chain's CDR3 is CASSSLRNREGTEAFF. The CDR3 nucleotides read TGTGCCAGCAGTTCACTACGAAACAGGGAGGGCACTGAAGCTTTCTTT.

The V and J genes are TRBV6-5 and TRBJ1-1, with TRBD1 matching 7 bases. This CDR3 spans 15 amino acids. V was clipped by 1 base and J by 0 bases; unmatched bases: 2. Germline V CDR1 and CDR2: MNHEY, SVGAGI. In nucleotides, the CDR3 is TGTGCCAGCAGTTACTTCGGACAGGTGAACACTGAAGCTTTCTTT. This encodes CASSYFGQVNTEAFF.

This chain connects TRBV9 to TRBJ2-3; 7 bases align to TRBD2. Per the germline V gene, CDR1 is SGDLS and CDR2 is YYNGEE. V shed 4 bases, J shed 2 bases, and the junction held 10 bases outside the gene matches. The CDR3 has 16 residues. CDR3 coding DNA: TGTGCCAGCAGCCCACGGGGGAGCGGGGACACAGATACGCAGTATTTT. Translation gives CASSPRGSGDTDTQYF.

The chain employs TRBV19 and TRBJ1-5; 10 nucleotides match TRBD1. The germline V gene has CDR1 LNHDA and CDR2 SQIVND (reference sequence). V was clipped by 5 bases and J by 2 bases; unmatched bases: 12. The CDR3 is 18 residues long. The CDR3 reads CASSSGTGEGLGNQPQHF. DNA of the CDR3: TGTGCCAGTAGTTCGGGGACAGGGGAAGGTCTGGGCAATCAGCCCCAGCATTTT.

There are a few counts of this clone. The rearrangement joins TRBV6-2 or TRBV6-3 to TRBJ2-1, with TRBD2 identical over 9 bases. Germline CDR1 and CDR2: MNHEY and SVGEGT. The CDR3 totals 15 residues. The V and J ends lost 6 bases and 7 bases, in that order; junction bases with no gene match: 10. The CDR3 DNA reads as TGTGCCAGCAGCCCCTCGGGCGGGAGGGGTAATGAGCAGTTCTTC. It encodes CASSPSGGRGNEQFF.

J is TRBJ1-1 and V is TRBV7-2; D is possibly TRBD1 (6 bases). The CDR3 has 15 amino acids. The ends were cut back, 7 bases at V and 0 bases at J, with 15 bases in the middle. Germline V CDR1 and CDR2: SGHTA, FQGNSA. Written as DNA, the CDR3 is TGTGCCAGCAAAAGCGGGGGACATCTGAACACTGAAGCTTTCTTT. Protein: CASKSGGHLNTEAFF.

In regard to this clone: Other DNA sequences in the sample encode the same CDR3. The CDR3 loop is CASSYSRSYEQYF. The CDR3 DNA sequence: TGTGCCAGCAGTTACTCGAGAAGCTACGAGCAGTACTTC. The J gene is TRBJ2-7, the V gene TRBV6-5; D remains unclear. Trimming pared 0 bases from V and 3 bases from J, leaving 6 bases between. The CDR3 has 13 residues. CDR1 and CDR2 (germline): MNHEY, SVGAGI.

This chain joins TRBV18 and TRBJ2-7; a weak D match, TRBD2 (6 bases). The V and J ends lost 3 bases and 0 bases respectively, with 9 bases between them. Germline values: CDR1 KGHSH, CDR2 LQKENI. CDR3 length: 14 amino acids. The CDR3 DNA is TGTGCCAGCTCACCGGGACTGAGCTCCTACGAGCAGTACTTC. Translating it yields CASSPGLSSYEQYF.

The chain links TRBV5-1 to TRBJ2-7; a possible D gene is TRBD1 (6 bases). The germline V gene has CDR1 SGHRS and CDR2 YFSETQ. The CDR3 is made up of 15 amino acids. The V end lost 5 bases, the J end lost 0 bases, and 15 bases lay between the germline ends. The chain's CDR3 is CASRTIRDNSYEQYF. The CDR3 coding sequence is TGCGCCAGCAGGACAATCCGGGACAACTCCTACGAGCAGTACTTC.

The chain joins TRBV6-5 to TRBJ2-7, with TRBD1 matching 10 bases. Germline CDR1 MNHEY, CDR2 SVGAGI. This CDR3 spans 14 amino acids. The J segment lost 3 bases and the V segment lost 8 bases, leaving 7 bases of the junction unmatched. CDR3 region: CASCSGDRGYEQYF. DNA for the CDR3: TGTGCCAGCTGCTCAGGGGACAGGGGCTACGAGCAGTACTTC.

V is TRBV9 and J is TRBJ2-7; no firm D call. Trimming shortened V by 4 bases and J by 0 bases, and 8 bases separated the two germline ends. This CDR3 has 13 amino acids. Per the germline V gene, CDR1 is SGDLS and CDR2 is YYNGEE. CDR3 in amino acids: CASSPRSSYEQYF. The CDR3 DNA is TGTGCCAGCAGCCCTAGGAGCTCCTACGAGCAGTACTTC. Combining the CDR3 with reference TRBV9 and TRBJ2-7 gives the whole variable domain DSGVTQTPKHLITATGQRVTLRCSPRSGDLSVYWYQQSLDQGLQFLIQYYNGEERAKGNILERFSAQQFPDLHSELNLSSLELGDSALYFCASSPRSSYEQYFGPGTRLTVT.

The chain joins TRBV18 to TRBJ2-3, with 9 bases fitting TRBD2. V shed 0 bases, J shed 7 bases, and the junction held 5 bases outside the gene matches. Germline loops: CDR1 KGHSH, CDR2 LQKENI. The CDR3 extends over 15 amino acids. This chain's CDR3 is CASSPPASGAYTQYF. For the CDR3, the DNA is TGTGCCAGCTCACCACCAGCTAGCGGGGCATATACGCAGTATTTT.

V usage is TRBV24-1 and J usage is TRBJ1-1; D call uncertain. The CDR3 runs 13 residues. Trimming took 4 bases from V and 7 from J, leaving 12 bases between them. From germline, CDR1 is KGHDR and CDR2 SFDVKD. For the CDR3, the DNA is TGTGCCACCAGTGACAGCGACGGAGTTGAAGCTTTCTTT. Amino acid sequence: CATSDSDGVEAFF.

The chain carries TRBV11-2 and TRBJ2-2, with a tentative D call TRBD2 (5 bases). Germline loops: CDR1 SGHAT, CDR2 FQNNGV. V was cut by 2 bases and J by 6 bases, with 10 bases left in between. There are 14 residues in the CDR3. CDR3 DNA: TGTGCCAGCAGCTTATTTGCGGGCCCCGGGGAGCTGTTTTTT. It encodes CASSLFAGPGELFF.

This chain connects TRBV5-1 to TRBJ1-3, with TRBD1 as a possible D gene (6 bases). CDR3 length equals 14 residues. V lost 0 bases, J lost 5 bases, and 9 bases lay in between. CDR1 is SGHRS and CDR2 is YFSETQ in the germline V gene. The CDR3 DNA reads TGCGCCAGCAGCTTGGCAGGGGAGAGAAACACCATATATTTT. Protein sequence: CASSLAGERNTIYF.

V gene TRBV19 combines with J gene TRBJ2-2; D might be TRBD2 (6 bases). The CDR3 consists of 13 residues. Trimming removed 6 bases at V and 7 bases at J, with 12 bases between. Germline-derived CDR1 and CDR2 are LNHDA and SQIVND (reference sequence). In DNA form, the CDR3 reads TGTGCCAGTAGCTTGGGGGGTTTCGGGGAGCTGTTTTTT. This encodes CASSLGGFGELFF.

The chain couples TRBV5-1 to TRBJ2-3, with 8 bases fitting TRBD2. V dropped 5 bases and J dropped 2; count of bases not matched to a gene: 10. Germline CDR1 SGHRS, CDR2 YFSETQ. This CDR3 contains 16 residues. CDR3 protein: CASSITSGNPTDTQYF. The DNA of the CDR3 is TGCGCCAGCAGTATAACTAGCGGAAACCCCACAGATACGCAGTATTTT.

This clone has just a few counts. CDR3 amino acids: CASRETGNTEAFF. The CDR3 nucleotides read TGTGCCAGTCGCGAAACGGGGAACACTGAAGCTTTCTTT. V gene TRBV19 combines with J gene TRBJ1-1; unclear D gene. CDR1 and CDR2 from the germline V gene are LNHDA and SQIVND (reference sequence). This CDR3 has 13 residues. Deletions cut 8 bases from V and 1 base from J, with 11 bases between.

The chain uses TRBV11-2 and TRBJ2-7, with a weak D call TRBD1 (6 bases). In germline, CDR1 is SGHAT, CDR2 FQNNGV. With 0 bases removed from V and 0 bases from J, the gap between germline ends came to 12 bases. CDR3 length equals 16 residues. The CDR3 DNA follows: TGTGCCAGCAGCTTAGATGGGGCAGGGGCCTCCTACGAGCAGTACTTC. Translating gives CASSLDGAGASYEQYF.

This clone was seen only a few times. This sample includes further DNA sequences coding for the same CDR3. The rearrangement uses TRBV7-2 and TRBJ1-5, with D unclear. Trimming pared 1 base from V and 5 bases from J, leaving 3 bases between. CDR1 and CDR2 from the germline V gene are SGHTA and FQGNSA. There are 12 residues in the CDR3. The DNA of the CDR3 is TGTGCCAGCAGCTTAGACTATCAGCCCCAGCATTTT. This sequence encodes CASSLDYQPQHF.

The J gene is TRBJ1-4, the V gene TRBV19; 7 positions agree with TRBD1. This CDR3 comprises 14 residues. The V and J ends lost 4 bases and 7 bases, in that order; junction bases with no gene match: 6. Germline lookup yields CDR1 LNHDA and CDR2 SQIVND (reference sequence). CDR3 loop: CASSNRQGGEKLFF. The CDR3 nucleotides read TGTGCCAGTAGTAACAGACAGGGAGGTGAAAAACTGTTTTTT.

The V and J genes are TRBV5-6 and TRBJ1-6, with 9 bases that match TRBD1. After removal of 4 bases from V and 3 bases from J, the junction contained 11 bases not matched to a gene. The CDR3 contains 18 residues. Germline CDR1 reads SGHDT; CDR2 reads YYEEEE. The CDR3 reads CASSQGTGGAGYNSPLHF. The CDR3 DNA reads as TGTGCCAGCAGCCAAGGAACAGGGGGCGCAGGCTATAATTCACCCCTCCACTTT.